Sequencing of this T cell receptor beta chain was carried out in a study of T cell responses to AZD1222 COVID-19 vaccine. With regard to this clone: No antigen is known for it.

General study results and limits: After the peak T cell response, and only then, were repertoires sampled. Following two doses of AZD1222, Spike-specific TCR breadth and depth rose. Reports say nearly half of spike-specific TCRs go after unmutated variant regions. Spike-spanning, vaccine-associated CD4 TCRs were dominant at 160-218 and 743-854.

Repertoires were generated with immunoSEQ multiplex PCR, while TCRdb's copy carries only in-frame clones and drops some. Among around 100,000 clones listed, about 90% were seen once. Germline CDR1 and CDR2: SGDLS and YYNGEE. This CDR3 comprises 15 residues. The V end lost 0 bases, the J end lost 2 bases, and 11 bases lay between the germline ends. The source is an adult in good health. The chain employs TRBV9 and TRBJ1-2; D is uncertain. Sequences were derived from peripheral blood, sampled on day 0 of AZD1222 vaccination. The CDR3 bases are TGTGCCAGCAGCGTAGACCCAAGGGTCAACTATGGCTACACCTTC. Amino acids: CASSVDPRVNYGYTF.